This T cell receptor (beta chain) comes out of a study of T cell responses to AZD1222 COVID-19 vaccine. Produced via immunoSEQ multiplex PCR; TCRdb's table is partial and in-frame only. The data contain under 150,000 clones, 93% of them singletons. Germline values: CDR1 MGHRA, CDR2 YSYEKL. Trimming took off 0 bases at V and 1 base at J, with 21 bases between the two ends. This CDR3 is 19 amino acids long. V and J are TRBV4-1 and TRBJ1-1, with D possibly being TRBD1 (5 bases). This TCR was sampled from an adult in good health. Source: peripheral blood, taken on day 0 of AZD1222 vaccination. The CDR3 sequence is CASSQERGLNPGRNTEAFF. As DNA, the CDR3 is TGCGCCAGCAGCCAAGAAAGGGGCCTAAATCCAGGGAGGAACACTGAAGCTTTCTTT.